The 29 T cell receptor beta chains below all came from one sample that was sequenced in a study of blood T cell repertoires in COVID-19. Data came from immunoSEQ multiplex PCR; TCRdb stores just in-frame clones and leaves some out. The table includes hundreds of thousands of clones, nearly 85% detected once. The specimen sequenced was peripheral blood. These receptors all come from a human donor in a cohort sampled during active COVID-19.

This chain links TRBV6-5 with TRBJ2-7, with TRBD2 matching over 7 bases. The CDR3 sequence is 15 residues long. Germline lookup yields CDR1 MNHEY and CDR2 SVGAGI. The trim removed 5 bases at V and 4 bases at J, leaving 11 bases unmatched. CDR3 protein: CASSSGTHLRYEQYF. CDR3 bases: TGTGCCAGCAGTAGCGGGACCCACCTACGTTACGAGCAGTACTTC.

This chain uses TRBV24-1 with TRBJ1-2, with no clear D. V was cut by 3 bases and J by 4 bases, with 11 bases left in between. The CDR3 covers 14 residues. CDR1 and CDR2 from the germline V gene are KGHDR and SFDVKD. The CDR3 here is CATSDSGKAYGYTF. The CDR3 coding sequence is TGTGCCACCAGTGATAGCGGGAAAGCCTATGGCTACACCTTC.

The sample holds many counts of this clone. V gene TRBV27 combines with J gene TRBJ2-3; TRBD2 aligns across 8 bases. The V gene end was trimmed by 5 bases and the J gene end by 0 bases; junction bases not matched to a gene: 7. The CDR3 length is 16 residues. Germline CDR1 MNHEY, CDR2 SMNVEV (reference sequence). This CDR3 reads CASSRGASGSTDTQYF. The DNA of the CDR3 is TGTGCCAGCAGTAGGGGGGCTAGCGGGAGCACAGATACGCAGTATTTT.

This rearrangement joins TRBV28 to TRBJ1-5; D is perhaps TRBD1 (6 bases). From germline, CDR1 is MDHEN and CDR2 SYDVKM. Trimming shortened V by 3 bases and J by 5 bases, and 14 bases separated the two germline ends. CDR3 length: 15 amino acids. The CDR3 nucleotides are TGTGCCAGCAGTTTGTTGAGCAGGGGCTATCAGCCCCAGCATTTT. Its translation: CASSLLSRGYQPQHF.

The chain is built from TRBV5-4 and TRBJ2-7; TRBD2 matches 9 bases. V was pared by 0 bases and J by 4 bases, with 5 bases of the junction left unmatched. The CDR3 loop spans 15 amino acids. Germline CDR1 and CDR2: SGHNT and YYREEE (reference sequence). The CDR3 spells CASSLDPAGGYEQYF. In DNA form, the CDR3 reads TGTGCCAGCAGCTTGGACCCAGCGGGAGGTTACGAGCAGTACTTC. Using reference TRBV5-4 and TRBJ2-7 for the parts outside the CDR3, the full variable domain is ETGVTQSPTHLIKTRGQQVTLRCSSQSGHNTVSWYQQALGQGPQFIFQYYREEENGRGNFPPRFSGLQFPNYSSELNVNALELDDSALYLCASSLDPAGGYEQYFGPGTRLTVT.

The rearrangement uses TRBV5-1 and TRBJ2-3; 12 bases line up with TRBD2. J lost 6 bases, V lost 0 bases, and 8 bases had no gene match. Per the germline V gene, CDR1 is SGHRS and CDR2 is YFSETQ. The CDR3 is 17 residues long. CDR3 sequence reads: CASSLDLGTSGSDTQYF. In DNA form, the CDR3 reads TGCGCCAGCAGCTTGGACCTCGGGACTAGCGGGTCCGATACGCAGTATTTT. Combining the CDR3 with reference TRBV5-1 and TRBJ2-3 gives the whole variable domain KAGVTQTPRYLIKTRGQQVTLSCSPISGHRSVSWYQQTPGQGLQFLFEYFSETQRNKGNFPGRFSGRQFSNSRSEMNVSTLELGDSALYLCASSLDLGTSGSDTQYFGPGTRLTVL.

The count of this clone is one. The rearrangement links TRBV18 to TRBJ2-7, with a possible D match to TRBD2 (5 bases). Germline-derived CDR1 and CDR2 are KGHSH and LQKENI. The V gene lost 6 bases and the J gene lost 3 bases, with 9 bases spanning the gap. The CDR3 is 12 amino acids. Here the CDR3 reads CASSYRGYEQYF. The CDR3 nucleotides are TGTGCCAGCTCCTACCGGGGCTACGAGCAGTACTTC.

The genes are TRBV7-6 and TRBJ1-2, with 7 bases aligning to TRBD1. The junction had 9 bases not matched to a gene; V was cut back by 1 base and J by 7 bases. Germline assignment: CDR1 SGHVS and CDR2 FNYEAQ. The length of the CDR3 is 15 residues. CDR3 sequence: CASSLGVPGGAGYTF. CDR3 bases: TGTGCCAGCAGCTTAGGGGTCCCAGGGGGAGCTGGCTACACCTTC.

Only a few counts were recorded for this clone. The CDR3 here is CASSRTSGSADTQYF. Written as DNA, the CDR3 is TGTGCCAGCAGTCGTACTAGCGGGAGTGCAGATACGCAGTATTTT. This sequence joins TRBV2 and TRBJ2-3, with 11 bases matching TRBD2. The germline V gene has CDR1 SNHLY and CDR2 FYNNEI. V lost 5 bases, J lost 4 bases, and 5 bases stayed unmatched. The CDR3 extends over 15 amino acids.

The rearrangement links TRBV5-1 to TRBJ2-5; 8 bases fit TRBD2. The V segment lost 2 bases and the J segment 3 bases; nucleotides outside the gene matches: 0. Germline CDR1 SGHRS, CDR2 YFSETQ. CDR3 length equals 13 residues. This chain's CDR3 is CASSFGGEETQYF. The CDR3 nucleotides are TGCGCCAGCAGCTTCGGGGGGGAAGAGACCCAGTACTTC.

J is TRBJ1-5 and V is TRBV28; 9 bases match TRBD1. Per the germline V gene, CDR1 is MDHEN and CDR2 is SYDVKM. The CDR3 length is 15 residues. V was clipped by 3 bases and J by 4 bases; unmatched bases: 4. The CDR3 sequence is CASSLLDRGNQPQHF. CDR3 bases: TGTGCCAGCAGTTTGCTGGACAGGGGTAATCAGCCCCAGCATTTT. The variable domain in full, completed from reference TRBV28 and TRBJ1-5, reads DVKVTQSSRYLVKRTGEKVFLECVQDMDHENMFWYRQDPGLGLRLIYFSYDVKMKEKGDIPEGYSVSREKKERFSLILESASTNQTSMYLCASSLLDRGNQPQHFGDGTRLSIL.

This clone has ten or more counts. The chain is built from TRBV20-1 and TRBJ1-1, with a possible D match to TRBD1 (5 bases). With 6 bases removed from V and 6 bases from J, the gap between germline ends came to 11 bases. CDR1 DFQATT and CDR2 SNEGSKA come from the germline V gene (reference sequence). This CDR3 spans 11 amino acids. CDR3 nucleotides: TGCAGTGCACAGGACCCACCTGAAGCTTTCTTT. It yields the protein CSAQDPPEAFF.

The genes are TRBV28 and TRBJ2-7; D remains ambiguous. The germline V gene encodes CDR1 MDHEN and CDR2 SYDVKM. There are 11 residues in the CDR3. The V and J ends lost 5 bases and 3 bases respectively, with 5 bases between them. CDR3 nucleotides: TGTGCCAGCAGTGCGCGCTACGAGCAGTACTTC. Translating gives CASSARYEQYF.

J is TRBJ2-6 and V is TRBV7-9, with 7 bases lining up with TRBD1. V dropped 5 bases and J dropped 1; count of bases not matched to a gene: 2. CDR1 is SEHNR, CDR2 FQNEAQ, per germline (reference sequence). This CDR3 has 15 amino acids. CDR3 sequence (DNA): TGTGCCAGCAGCCAGGGACAGTCTGGGGCCAACGTCCTGACTTTC. Protein: CASSQGQSGANVLTF.

The chain employs TRBV19 and TRBJ2-7; maybe TRBD1 (6 bases). The CDR3 runs to 12 residues. Trimming removed 6 bases at V and 2 bases at J, with 8 bases between. Per the germline V gene, CDR1 is LNHDA and CDR2 is SQIVND (reference sequence). As DNA, the CDR3 is TGTGCCAGTAGCGGACAGCCCTACGAGCAGTACTTC. Its translation is CASSGQPYEQYF.

The V and J genes are TRBV7-8 and TRBJ2-5, with D tentatively TRBD2 (6 bases). The V end lost 5 bases, the J end lost 5 bases, and 18 bases lay between the germline ends. The germline gives CDR1 SGHVS, CDR2 FQNEAQ. The CDR3 is 15 residues long. Here the CDR3 DNA reads TGTGCCAGCAGCCCTGGACGGGGGAATCTGGAGACCCAGTACTTC. Its protein product is CASSPGRGNLETQYF.

The chain carries TRBV7-6 and TRBJ2-7, with D possibly matching TRBD2 (5 bases). There are 18 residues in the CDR3. Trimming cost V 1 base and J 0 bases, with 19 bases left between them. CDR1 SGHVS and CDR2 FNYEAQ come from the germline V gene. The CDR3 nucleotides are TGTGCCAGCAGCTTAGTCCAGCCCGCGGGCCCAAGCTCCTACGAGCAGTACTTC. It encodes CASSLVQPAGPSSYEQYF. Based on the CDR3 plus reference TRBV7-6 and TRBJ2-7, the full variable domain is GAGVSQSPRYKVTKRGQDVALRCDPISGHVSLYWYRQALGQGPEFLTYFNYEAQQDKSGLPNDRFSAERPEGSISTLTIQRTEQRDSAMYRCASSLVQPAGPSSYEQYFGPGTRLTVT.

This chain connects TRBV7-9 to TRBJ1-2; no firm D call. The V gene's germline CDR1 is SEHNR and CDR2 FQNEAQ (reference sequence). This CDR3 has 13 amino acids. The germline V and J ends were trimmed by 4 bases and 2 bases, with 8 bases remaining between them. The CDR3 DNA follows: TGTGCCAGCAGCTCGACGGGGAACTATGGCTACACCTTC. Translated, it gives CASSSTGNYGYTF.

The gene calls are TRBV19 and TRBJ1-5, with 7 bases that match TRBD1. Germline CDR1 reads LNHDA; CDR2 reads SQIVND (reference sequence). The trim removed 6 bases at V and 2 bases at J, leaving 7 bases unmatched. The CDR3 is 15 amino acids. The CDR3 protein is CASSSSGTGNQPQHF. CDR3 bases: TGTGCCAGTAGCTCTTCCGGGACAGGCAATCAGCCCCAGCATTTT.

The chain links TRBV21-1 to TRBJ2-7; the table gives TRBD2 as D, unverified against the DNA. TRBV21-1 is described as a pseudogene. The CDR3 extends over 13 amino acids. The CDR3 is CASSKDREGEQYF. The DNA for the CDR3 is TGTGCCAGCAGCAAAGATCGGGAGGGGGAGCAGTACTTC.

The J gene is TRBJ2-7, the V gene TRBV4-3, with 10 bases that match TRBD1. Losses at the gene ends were 1 base for V and 5 bases for J; bases not matched to a gene: 8. Germline CDR1 LGHNA, CDR2 YSLEER. The CDR3 spans 16 residues. CDR3 nucleotides: TGCGCCAGCAGCCAAGTGGTAGGGACAGGGGCTAACGAGCAGTACTTC. Its protein product is CASSQVVGTGANEQYF.

This sequence joins TRBV4-2 and TRBJ1-1, with D perhaps TRBD1 (5 bases). There are 17 residues in the CDR3. V lost 1 base and J 3 bases, leaving 18 bases between the germline ends. The germline V gene has CDR1 LGHNA and CDR2 YNFKEQ. In DNA form, the CDR3 reads TGTGCCAGCAGCCAAGTGGGGCGCGGACCGTTGGACACTGAAGCTTTCTTT. It is translated as CASSQVGRGPLDTEAFF.

V and J are TRBV7-9 and TRBJ2-5; tentatively, D is TRBD1 (6 bases). Trimming left V 4 bases short and J 5 bases short, with 23 bases between. The germline V gene has CDR1 SEHNR and CDR2 FQNEAQ (reference sequence). The CDR3 is made up of 17 amino acids. The CDR3 nucleotides are TGTGCCAGCAGCTCCAGGACAGAAACCAGATATGGCGAGACCCAGTACTTC. Protein product: CASSSRTETRYGETQYF.

The V and J genes are TRBV3-1 (or the pseudogene TRBV3-2) and TRBJ1-3; D uncertain. The V and J ends lost 6 bases and 3 bases respectively, with 12 bases between them. Germline CDR1 is LGHDT and CDR2 is YNNKEL (reference sequence). The CDR3 loop spans 14 amino acids. This CDR3 reads CASSPTRDGNTIYF. The CDR3 nucleotides are TGTGCCAGCAGTCCGACCCGGGATGGAAACACCATATATTTT.

The J gene is TRBJ1-5, the V gene TRBV19, with 11 nucleotides matching TRBD1. The length of the CDR3 is 15 residues. V shed 7 bases and J 3 bases; nucleotides not matched to a gene: 5. Germline V gene lookup returns CDR1 LNHDA and CDR2 SQIVND (reference sequence). CDR3 nucleotides: TGTGCCAGTACTAGGGACAGGGGGAACAATCAGCCCCAGCATTTT. It is translated as CASTRDRGNNQPQHF.

The V and J genes are TRBV10-1 and TRBJ1-2; no definite D call. V was trimmed by 4 bases and J by 3 bases, leaving 15 bases between them. Germline V gene data show CDR1 as WNHNN and CDR2 as SYGVQD (reference sequence). This CDR3 is 15 amino acids long. The CDR3, as DNA: TGCGCCAGCAGTGGGATGGGCCTCCCCCACTATGGCTACACCTTC. It translates to CASSGMGLPHYGYTF.

This clone appeared a single time. The CDR3 sequence: CASSQQGGAKTQYF. The DNA for the CDR3 is TGTGCCAGCAGCCAACAGGGGGGCGCGAAGACCCAGTACTTC. The chain recombines TRBV6-4 with TRBJ2-5, with 8 bases aligning to TRBD1. This CDR3 region has 14 residues. V shed 6 bases and J 6 bases; nucleotides not matched to a gene: 9. Per germline, CDR1 MRHNA and CDR2 SNTAGT.

CDR3 in amino acids: CASSVRRGRDIRETQYF. The CDR3, as DNA: TGTGCCAGCAGTGTTCGACGCGGGAGGGACATACGAGAGACCCAGTACTTC. J is TRBJ2-5 and V is TRBV3-1 (or the pseudogene TRBV3-2); 9 bases are shared with TRBD2. Germline assignment: CDR1 LGHDT and CDR2 YNNKEL (reference sequence). With 6 bases clipped from V and 4 bases from J, the junction kept 15 bases outside the gene matches. The CDR3 spans 17 residues.

The chain combines TRBV21-1 with TRBJ1-6. TRBV21-1 is listed as a pseudogene. CDR3 size: 17 residues. CDR3 residues: CASSKGEGSGYNSPLHF. For the CDR3, the DNA is TGTGCCAGCAGCAAAGGGGAGGGATCTGGCTATAATTCACCCCTCCACTTT.